A selection of T cell receptor beta chains follows, all from one sample in a study of T cells after yellow fever vaccination. Via MiXCR, TCRdb re-called the 5' RACE reads, giving one row per CDR3 protein. The repertoire holds about 580,000 distinct CDR3 sequences, around 16% seen once, with 17% in the top ten. Here the sequenced sample was PBMCs, taken less than 6 days after the first yellow fever vaccination. These TCRs come from a man between 18 and 35 years old who received the YFV17D yellow fever vaccine. The CDR3 runs from the conserved cysteine through the conserved F or W. Each record gives: J gene, V gene, CDR3 protein.

>TRBJ1-1|TRBV5-1
CASSYTGKEAFF
>TRBJ2-1|TRBV5-1
CASSLVGQEGYNEQFF
>TRBJ2-5|TRBV19
CASSTLIAGGLRWAQYF
>TRBJ2-1|TRBV5-1
CASSLDGGPWSYNEQFF
>TRBJ1-1|TRBV5-1
CASRTGGQNTEAFF
>TRBJ2-3|TRBV7-2
CASSLRGHPDTQYF
>TRBJ1-3|TRBV6-1
CASSHRGGSGNTIYF
>TRBJ2-5|TRBV5-1
CASSLVPQETQYF
>TRBJ2-4|TRBV11-1
CASSRVIEGWVGAAKNIQYF
>TRBJ2-1|TRBV24-1
CATSDQRGGSYNEQFF
>TRBJ2-2|TRBV12-5
CASGLGSGTQNTGELFF